These T cell receptor beta chains were read from a single sample in a study of T cells in Graves' hyperthyroidism and ophthalmopathy. One entry per CDR3 protein, called by TCRdb with MiXCR from the multiplex PCR reads. The sample consists of about 360,000 distinct CDR3 sequences, under 20% of them appearing once. Sequenced input: blood. Source of these receptors: a woman between 18 and 30 years old with Graves' hyperthyroidism. Each CDR3 is given with its conserved first and last residue. D genes are given only for firm matches. The size field is filled for only some rows; it gives once, few, many or a size class.

v_gene	j_gene	abundance	d_gene	CDR3nt	CDR3aa
TRBV10-3	TRBJ1-3	many	TRBD1	TGTGCCATCAGACCCCCCGACAGGGATGGAAACACCATATATTTT	CAIRPPDRDGNTIYF
TRBV6-1	TRBJ2-7	many	TRBD2	TGTGCCAGCAGTATGACCTTACTAGCGGACTACGAGCAGTACTTC	CASSMTLLADYEQYF
TRBV5-1	TRBJ1-1	few	-	TGCGCCAGCAGCTTGGGGTTCGGGGGGGTGAACACTGAAGCTTTCTTT	CASSLGFGGVNTEAFF
TRBV12-3/TRBV12-4	TRBJ1-1	-	-	TGTGCCAGCTCGCGGTGGCCTAACACTGAAGCTTTCTTT	CASSRWPNTEAFF
TRBV12-3/TRBV12-4	TRBJ2-2	many	TRBD2	TGTGCCAGCAGTTTAGGTAGCGGGGGAGCGAACACCGGGGAGCTGTTTTTT	CASSLGSGGANTGELFF
TRBV3-1	TRBJ2-2	many	-	TGTGCCAGCAGCCCACAGGGACCCACCGGGGAGCTGTTTTTT	CASSPQGPTGELFF
TRBV30	TRBJ1-1	many	-	TGTGCCTGGAGTGTACATTTGGGCACTGAAGCTTTCTTT	CAWSVHLGTEAFF
TRBV12-3/TRBV12-4	TRBJ1-5	many	-	TGTGCCAGCAGTCCAGGAAGTCGGATCCGGGGCAATCAGCCCCAGCATTTT	CASSPGSRIRGNQPQHF
TRBV2	TRBJ2-7	many	TRBD2	TGTGCCAGCAGTCCATTAGCGGGGGGGCCGTCTGAGCAGTACTTC	CASSPLAGGPSEQYF
TRBV3-1	TRBJ2-5	few	-	TGTGCCAGCAGCCAAGAGTCGAGGAGGGGACGAGAGACCCAGTACTTC	CASSQESRRGRETQYF
TRBV27	TRBJ1-2	-	-	TGTGCCAGCAGTTTGTACCCGAACTATGGCTACACCTTC	CASSLYPNYGYTF
TRBV20-1	TRBJ2-7	once	-	TGCAGTGCTAGAGATTGGAAAGGGACCTACGAGCAGTACTTC	CSARDWKGTYEQYF
TRBV3-1	TRBJ2-7	many	-	TGTGCCAGCAGCCATAACAGGGTCGACGAGCAGTACTTC	CASSHNRVDEQYF
TRBV11-2	TRBJ1-2	few	-	TGTGCCAGCAGACAACAGGGCACCGGTGGCTACACCTTC	CASRQQGTGGYTF
TRBV12-3/TRBV12-4	TRBJ1-1	-	-	TGTGCCAGCAGGTTTCTGAACGGGGGAGGCACTGAAGCTTTCTTT	CASRFLNGGGTEAFF
TRBV6-1	TRBJ1-1	few	TRBD1	TGTGCCAGCAGTGGGACAGGGGGCATGAACACTGAAGCTTTCTTT	CASSGTGGMNTEAFF
TRBV4-1	TRBJ1-1	many	-	TGCGCCAGCAGCCAAGATGCGGCAGGGTGGACTGAAGCTTTCTTT	CASSQDAAGWTEAFF
TRBV6-5	TRBJ1-5	many	-	TGTGCCAGTAGGTATGCTAGCAATCAGCCCCAGCATTTT	CASRYASNQPQHF
TRBV12-3/TRBV12-4	TRBJ2-7	many	TRBD2	TGTGCCAGCAGTAGACTAGCGGGGGGTAGCTACGAGCAGTACTTC	CASSRLAGGSYEQYF
TRBV11-3	TRBJ2-7	once	-	TGTGCCAGCAGTGAAGGCAGCGAGGCAGACGAGCAGTACTTC	CASSEGSEADEQYF
TRBV12-3/TRBV12-4	TRBJ2-7	many	-	TGTGCCAGCAGTTTAAGAGGACGGGCCTACGAGCAGTACTTC	CASSLRGRAYEQYF
TRBV20-1	TRBJ1-5	-	-	TGCAGCGTGACGGGCGCGGGCAATCAGCCCCAGCATTTT	CSVTGAGNQPQHF
TRBV12-3/TRBV12-4	TRBJ2-2	many	-	TGTGCCAGCACCGAACGAAACACCGGGGAGCTGTTTTTT	CASTERNTGELFF
TRBV5-1	TRBJ1-1	-	-	TGCGCCAGCAGCTCCTACGGTTCCTCTGAAGCTTTCTTT	CASSSYGSSEAFF
TRBV3-1	TRBJ1-1	-	-	TGTGCCAGCAGCCAAAGCCCCACTGAAGCTTTCTTT	CASSQSPTEAFF